The clone carrying this TCR beta chain has ten or more counts. Its antigen is not identified. This entry is derived from a study of CD8 T cells in ankylosing spondylitis. General study results and limits: Researchers report that disease-linked clones proved CD8+ and relatively rare in peripheral blood.

TCRdb fed the 5' RACE reads into MiXCR, producing one record per CDR3 protein. The top ten hold 12% of the sample, which has some 120,000 distinct CDR3 sequences, around 7% seen once. The V and J ends lost 0 bases and 5 bases, in that order; junction bases with no gene match: 9. CDR3 size: 15 residues. Germline loops: CDR1 DFQATT, CDR2 SNEGSKA (reference sequence). The sequence came from a male donor with ankylosing spondylitis or in good health (not recorded which). V and J are TRBV20-1 and TRBJ2-5; 7 bases are a match to TRBD2. Material for sequencing was blood, either unsorted or a sorted T cell fraction (not recorded which). This chain's CDR3 is CSARDLGEGQETQYF. The CDR3 bases are TGCAGTGCTAGAGATCTGGGGGAGGGCCAGGAGACCCAGTACTTC.